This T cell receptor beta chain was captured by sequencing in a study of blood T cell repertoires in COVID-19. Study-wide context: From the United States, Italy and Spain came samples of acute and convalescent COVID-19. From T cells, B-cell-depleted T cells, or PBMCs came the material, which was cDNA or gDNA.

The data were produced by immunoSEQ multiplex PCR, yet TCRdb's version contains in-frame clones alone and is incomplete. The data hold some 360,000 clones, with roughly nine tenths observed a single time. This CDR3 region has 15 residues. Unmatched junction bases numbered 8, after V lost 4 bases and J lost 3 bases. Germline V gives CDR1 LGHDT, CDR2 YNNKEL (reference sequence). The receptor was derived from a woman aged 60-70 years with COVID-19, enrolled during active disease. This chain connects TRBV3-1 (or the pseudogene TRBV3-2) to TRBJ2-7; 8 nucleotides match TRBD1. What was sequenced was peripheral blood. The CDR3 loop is CASSPADRGFYEQYF. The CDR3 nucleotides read TGTGCCAGCAGCCCCGCCGACAGGGGATTCTACGAGCAGTACTTC.